These T cell receptor beta chains were read from a single sample in a study of graft-versus-host responses after intestinal transplantation. Data came from immunoSEQ multiplex PCR; TCRdb stores just in-frame clones and leaves some out. The repertoire includes 20,000 to 30,000 clones, approximately 82% of them detected once, and 1% to 1.3% sits in the top ten. The starting material was PBMCs, obtained 28 days after intestinal transplant. The receptors here all came from a human patient who received an intestinal transplant, so some T cells may come from the graft donor. CDR3s include the opening cysteine and the closing phenylalanine or tryptophan. Each record gives: clone size, J gene, D gene, V gene, CDR3 DNA, CDR3 protein. The D gene is left open where the match is weak. Size is stated for part of the rows, as once, few or many counts, or as a class when the clone is expanded.

.,TRBJ2-2,.,TRBV19,TGTGCCAGTAGTCCATACAGGGTGAACACCGGGGAGCTGTTTTTT,CASSPYRVNTGELFF
.,TRBJ1-2,.,TRBV9,TGTGCCAGCAGCCCTAGCGGGGGGCCTCGTGGCTACACCTTC,CASSPSGGPRGYTF
.,TRBJ1-1,TRBD1,TRBV30,TGTGCCTGGAACCCGGGACAGGGTGGGGGAACTGAAGCTTTCTTT,CAWNPGQGGGTEAFF
once,TRBJ2-5,.,TRBV4-1,TGCGCCAGCAGCCATTATAAAAAAAGGAATGAGACCCAGTACTTC,CASSHYKKRNETQYF
.,TRBJ1-5,.,TRBV4-1,TGCGCCAGCAGCCAGGTGGGGAGCAATCAGCCCCAGCATTTT,CASSQVGSNQPQHF
.,TRBJ2-6,TRBD2,TRBV5-6,TGTGCCAGCAGTCTGAGGTCTAGCGGGAGAGAATCTGGGGCCAACGTCCTGACTTTC,CASSLRSSGRESGANVLTF
.,TRBJ1-2,.,TRBV4-2,TGTGCCAGCAGCCAAGGAGGTTCGAATAACTATGGCTACACCTTC,CASSQGGSNNYGYTF
few,TRBJ2-1,.,TRBV4-1,TGCGCCAGCAGCCAAGATACCCACATAGTAAGGGAGCAGTTCTTC,CASSQDTHIVREQFF
.,TRBJ2-7,TRBD2,TRBV19,TGTGCCAGTAGTTGGTCCGGGAGGGCCTCCTACGAGCAGTACTTC,CASSWSGRASYEQYF
.,TRBJ1-5,TRBD1,TRBV28,TGTGCCAGCAGTCCCGGGACAGGGAGAACATATAGCAATCAGCCCCAGCATTTT,CASSPGTGRTYSNQPQHF